This T cell receptor (beta chain) derives from a study of Tregs in tolerant kidney transplant recipients. Study observations and caveats: Tolerant patients' donor-specific Tregs expanded beyond overall Tregs, suggesting antigen-driven growth. Few patients were studied, so findings need validation in larger groups.

CDR3 length: 15 residues. V was shortened by 6 bases and J by 4 bases, with 18 bases between the two germline ends. Germline lookup yields CDR1 MNHEY and CDR2 SVGEGT. Unstimulated regulatory T cells (CD4+CD25+CD127-), CD4+CD25- non-regulatory cells, CD4 and CD8 cells were FACS-sorted from thawed PBMCs. With regard to this clone: Its matching antigen is unknown. The read ends 3 residues shy of where the CDR3 ends; the end is completed using the germline J gene.

The table came from immunoSEQ multiplex PCR; TCRdb's copy has only in-frame clones and leaves some out. The listing contains fewer than 40,000 clones. The rearrangement uses TRBV6-2 or TRBV6-3 and TRBJ1-2; D gene uncertain. The clonotype originates from a human donor who received a combined kidney and bone marrow transplant. This specimen consisted of CD8+ T cells from blood, obtained before the transplant. Partial CDR3 DNA: TGTGCCAGCAGCGGCGGGATTACGGACCCCTATGGC. The encoded protein is CASSGGITDPYG. The CDR3 as a whole reads CASSGGITDPYGYTF.